This T cell receptor (beta chain) was captured by sequencing in a study of shared clonotypes between healthy human individuals. Looking at the study overall: Per donor, CD8 memory used one plate, CD8 naive used two, CD4 memory used three and CD4 naive used three. Overall study results and limits: Of the naive CD4 clonotypes, approximately 5% were shared across a few donors. Since donors were few, the genetic and exposure-history diversity represented was limited.

Assay used: immunoSEQ multiplex PCR; TCRdb lists only in-frame clones, some missing. The repertoire consists of approximately 2.5 million clones, with under 95% occurring once and the leading ten covering around 0.37%. As concerns this clone: Its antigen is undetermined. The same CDR3 also results from other DNA sequences found in this sample.

The sequence derives from a man younger than 35 in good health. Some clones in this sample may be carry-over from other donors' samples. Sample: naive CD4+ T cells from PBMCs. The subset here: CD45RA+ positively selected.

In DNA form, the CDR3 reads TGCGCCAGCAGCTTGGTAGGTTCTGCAGATACGCAGTATTTT. Amino acid sequence: CASSLVGSADTQYF. V usage is TRBV5-1 and J usage is TRBJ2-3; D not certain. V lost 0 bases and J 4 bases, leaving 9 bases between the germline ends. CDR1 and CDR2 (germline): SGHRS, YFSETQ. The CDR3 is 14 amino acids.